This T cell receptor beta chain was recorded in a study of T cell responses to AZD1222 COVID-19 vaccine. Study-wide results and limits: Seropositive at baseline were only six or seven AZD1222 recipients. Among spike-specific TCRs, nearly half reportedly target unmutated variant regions.

Using immunoSEQ multiplex PCR, the repertoire was profiled, and TCRdb retains in-frame clones only, with some absent. The data show roughly 80,000 clones, approximately 91% seen once. Points on this clone: Its cognate antigen is unknown.

CDR3 length equals 14 residues. Germline V CDR1 and CDR2: SNHLY, FYNNEI. V lost 1 base and J 0 bases, leaving 6 bases between the germline ends. This clonotype originated in an adult in good health. The chain links TRBV2 to TRBJ1-2; D is unresolved. The specimen was peripheral blood, collected on day 0 of MenACWY control vaccination. CDR3 region: CASSEVAANYGYTF. CDR3 sequence (DNA): TGTGCCAGCAGTGAAGTCGCAGCTAACTATGGCTACACCTTC.